This TCR beta chain appears in the sequencing data of a study of T cells in tumors after PD-1 blockade. Sequencing was performed with immunoSEQ multiplex PCR; in TCRdb, only in-frame clones are kept and a portion is missing. The sample carries some 14,000 clones, 55% to 75% recorded once. The CDR3 runs to 13 residues. Germline CDR1 is GTSNPN and CDR2 is SVGIG (reference sequence). Deletions cut 3 bases from V and 0 bases from J, with 9 bases between. The chain combines TRBV30 with TRBJ2-7; D is unresolved. The sequencing used tumor tissue, collected after anti-PD-1 treatment. This TCR derives from a human donor with cutaneous squamous cell carcinoma. CDR3 protein: CAWRVPSSYEQYF. Here the CDR3 DNA reads TGTGCCTGGAGGGTACCTAGCTCCTACGAGCAGTACTTC.